Following are 24 T cell receptor beta chains from one sample sequenced in a study of T-cell memory formation after mild COVID-19. TCRdb passed the 5' RACE reads through MiXCR, listing each CDR3 protein once. The profile shows about 180,000 distinct CDR3 sequences, roughly 17% of them singletons. The material sequenced was PBMCs or a T cell subset sorted from them (not recorded which). These receptors were obtained from an adult woman who had mild COVID-19 (a few samples of this study predate the infection). Cell type and time point are not known.

CDR3 coding DNA: TGCGCCAGCAGCCAGGACAGTCTGCGAAAAGCTTTCTTT. This codes for CASSQDSLRKAFF. The rearrangement uses TRBV5-1 and TRBJ1-1; the D gene is possibly TRBD1 (6 bases). Germline V gene lookup returns CDR1 SGHRS and CDR2 YFSETQ. The CDR3 consists of 13 residues. Trimming pared 4 bases from V and 9 bases from J, leaving 16 bases between.

The table lists this clonotype with a few counts. V is TRBV4-3 and J is TRBJ2-1; D is possibly TRBD2 (7 bases). Trimming stripped 0 bases from V and 9 bases from J, with 21 bases between. The CDR3 loop spans 17 amino acids. Looked up from germline, CDR1 is LGHNA and CDR2 is YSLEER. The CDR3 DNA reads as TGCGCCAGCAGCCAAGATATCTCGAGTTTCGGGGGGCTTGAGCAGTTCTTC. Its translation: CASSQDISSFGGLEQFF.

This clonotype was found a few times. The chain employs TRBV5-5 and TRBJ2-7, with unresolved D. V lost 2 bases and J lost 6, with 9 bases in between. This CDR3 region has 12 residues. Germline CDR1 is SGHKS and CDR2 is YYEKEE (reference sequence). The CDR3, as DNA: TGTGCCAGCAGCTTAGGAAAAAGCGAGCAGTACTTC. This sequence encodes CASSLGKSEQYF.

This rearrangement joins TRBV5-1 to TRBJ2-3; D may be TRBD1 (6 bases). V lost 5 bases, J lost 3 bases, and 13 bases lay in between. Germline CDR1 reads SGHRS; CDR2 reads YFSETQ. The CDR3 consists of 14 residues. CDR3 sequence (DNA): TGCGCCAGCAGTTATCTCAGGGGTACAGATACGCAGTATTTT. Translation gives CASSYLRGTDTQYF.

The rearrangement uses TRBV9 and TRBJ2-6, with D possibly being TRBD1 or TRBD2 (5 bases each). Between the trimmed V and J ends, which lost 4 bases and 2 bases, there was a span of 13 bases. In germline, CDR1 is SGDLS, CDR2 YYNGEE. CDR3 length: 16 residues. CDR3 residues: CASSPRVGAGANVLTF. The CDR3, as DNA: TGTGCCAGCAGCCCACGCGTGGGGGCTGGGGCCAACGTCCTGACTTTC.

V usage is TRBV5-4 and J usage is TRBJ2-7, with D possibly TRBD2 on 5 matching bases. The ends were cut back, 0 bases at V and 3 bases at J, with 10 bases in the middle. The germline gives CDR1 SGHNT, CDR2 YYREEE (reference sequence). This CDR3 has 14 residues. CDR3 in amino acids: CASSLGAGLYEQYF. The CDR3 bases are TGTGCCAGCAGCTTGGGGGCGGGCCTCTACGAGCAGTACTTC. Variable domain in full (rest from reference TRBV5-4 and TRBJ2-7): ETGVTQSPTHLIKTRGQQVTLRCSSQSGHNTVSWYQQALGQGPQFIFQYYREEENGRGNFPPRFSGLQFPNYSSELNVNALELDDSALYLCASSLGAGLYEQYFGPGTRLTVT.

The rearrangement links TRBV5-5 to TRBJ2-3; 7 nucleotides match TRBD2. J was trimmed by 4 bases and V by 5 bases; bases with no gene match: 19. There are 18 residues in the CDR3. Germline V gene sequence: CDR1 SGHKS, CDR2 YYEKEE (reference sequence). CDR3 residues: CASSPMGLAAHWADTQYF. DNA of the CDR3: TGTGCCAGCAGTCCGATGGGGCTAGCGGCCCATTGGGCAGATACGCAGTATTTT. The whole variable domain, filled in from reference TRBV5-5 and TRBJ2-3, reads DAGVTQSPTHLIKTRGQQVTLRCSPISGHKSVSWYQQVLGQGPQFIFQYYEKEERGRGNFPDRFSARQFPNYSSELNVNALLLGDSALYLCASSPMGLAAHWADTQYFGPGTRLTVL.

This clonotype was counted at least ten times. CDR3 residues: CASSQQGLGRYEQYF. In DNA form, the CDR3 reads TGTGCCAGCAGTCAACAGGGGCTTGGCCGTTACGAGCAGTACTTC. The chain employs TRBV12-3 or TRBV12-4 and TRBJ2-7, with 7 bases lining up with TRBD1. V lost 5 bases to trimming and J lost 4 bases; unmatched junction nucleotides: 11. The CDR3 is 15 residues long.

A few counts support this clonotype. The chain has TRBV7-2 and TRBJ1-5; D call uncertain. The CDR3 runs 13 residues. V shed 4 bases and J shed 4 bases, with 8 bases lying between them. Per germline, CDR1 SGHTA and CDR2 FQGNSA. CDR3 sequence reads: CASSSDLNQPQHF. In nucleotides, the CDR3 is TGTGCCAGCAGCTCGGATTTGAATCAGCCCCAGCATTTT.

This clonotype was seen a handful of times. The chain combines TRBV7-7 with TRBJ2-2; TRBD2 matches at 9 bases. The germline V gene encodes CDR1 SSHAT and CDR2 FNYEAQ (reference sequence). CDR3 size: 17 residues. With 5 bases clipped from V and 4 bases from J, the junction kept 11 bases outside the gene matches. Here the CDR3 DNA reads TGTGCCAGCAGCGGAGGAGCTAGCGGGGAGGTCACCGGGGAGCTGTTTTTT. Protein product: CASSGGASGEVTGELFF.

This clonotype was detected only a few times. The rearrangement joins TRBV3-1 to TRBJ2-7; D unclear. This CDR3 region has 13 residues. Trimming cost V 6 bases and J 3 bases, with 12 bases left between them. Germline V gives CDR1 LGHDT, CDR2 YNNKEL (reference sequence). CDR3 nucleotide sequence: TGTGCCAGCAGGGGTTCGGCGGTCTACGAGCAGTACTTC. It codes for CASRGSAVYEQYF.

This clonotype was recorded a few times. The CDR3 DNA follows: TGTGCCACCAGTGAGGCTGGGACCGCGAACACTGAAGCTTTCTTT. This encodes CATSEAGTANTEAFF. The chain employs TRBV24-1 and TRBJ1-1, with D maybe TRBD1 (5 bases). V lost 4 bases, J lost 1 base, and 12 bases lay in between. CDR1 is KGHDR and CDR2 is SFDVKD in the germline V gene. The CDR3 is 15 amino acids.

This clonotype occurred a few times. The CDR3 reads CASSQDSRDWYNEQFF. The DNA of the CDR3 is TGTGCCAGCAGCCAAGATAGCAGGGATTGGTACAATGAGCAGTTCTTC. The chain couples TRBV3-1 to TRBJ2-1; possibly TRBD1 for D (5 bases). Trimming cost V 0 bases and J 4 bases, with 13 bases left between them. This CDR3 region has 16 residues. CDR1 LGHDT and CDR2 YNNKEL come from the germline V gene (reference sequence).

The V and J genes are TRBV28 and TRBJ2-7, with TRBD2 matching 9 bases. The CDR3 totals 12 residues. J was trimmed by 3 bases and V by 6 bases; bases with no gene match: 0. Germline CDR1 MDHEN, CDR2 SYDVKM. This chain's CDR3 is CASRRGGYEQYF. For the CDR3, the DNA is TGTGCCAGCAGGCGGGGGGGCTACGAGCAGTACTTC.

This sequence joins TRBV6-5 and TRBJ1-6; TRBD1 agrees at 7 bases. V shed 10 bases, J shed 3 bases, and the junction held 6 bases outside the gene matches. CDR1 MNHEY and CDR2 SVGAGI come from the germline V gene. This CDR3 contains 14 residues. CDR3 in amino acids: CATRRDSYNSPLHF. CDR3 in DNA: TGTGCCACGCGCCGGGACAGCTATAATTCACCCCTCCACTTT.

This clonotype was seen a handful of times. The chain links TRBV5-6 to TRBJ2-5; no firm D call. The V end was cut by 0 bases, the J end by 1 base, with 7 bases between. The CDR3 runs to 14 residues. Germline CDR1 SGHDT, CDR2 YYEEEE. Here the CDR3 reads CASSLVRLQETQYF. The CDR3 DNA reads as TGTGCCAGCAGCTTGGTCAGGCTCCAAGAGACCCAGTACTTC.

This clonotype appeared a few times. This chain links TRBV7-8 with TRBJ2-7, with D possibly TRBD2 on 6 matching bases. The CDR3 extends over 17 amino acids. V was shortened by 5 bases and J by 0 bases, with 20 bases between the two germline ends. Per the germline V gene, CDR1 is SGHVS and CDR2 is FQNEAQ. The CDR3 coding sequence is TGTGCCAGCAGCCCCCGCTCCGGGGGACCTAGCTCCTACGAGCAGTACTTC. Amino acids: CASSPRSGGPSSYEQYF.

This chain joins TRBV7-9 and TRBJ2-1, with TRBD2 matching 10 bases. The CDR3 length is 16 residues. Trimming at V came to 5 bases and at J to 3 bases, leaving 7 bases not matched to a gene. Germline-derived CDR1 and CDR2 are SEHNR and FQNEAQ (reference sequence). CDR3 nucleotides: TGTGCCAGCAGCCCGAAACGGACTAGCGGCTACAATGAGCAGTTCTTC. Translating gives CASSPKRTSGYNEQFF.

Ten or more counts support this clonotype. The gene calls are TRBV5-1 and TRBJ2-1; tentative D call: TRBD2 (7 bases). Trimming cost V 0 bases and J 2 bases, with 12 bases left between them. The CDR3 has 16 residues. Germline V lookup: CDR1 SGHRS, CDR2 YFSETQ. The DNA of the CDR3 is TGCGCCAGCAGCTTGGGGAGCGGGACAACCTACAATGAGCAGTTCTTC. This translates into CASSLGSGTTYNEQFF.

The chain links TRBV7-6 to TRBJ2-1, with D perhaps TRBD1 (5 bases). In germline, CDR1 is SGHVS, CDR2 FNYEAQ. Trimming cost V 5 bases and J 5 bases, with 16 bases left between them. The CDR3 loop spans 15 amino acids. Here the CDR3 DNA reads TGTGCCAGCAGCCTTCTAGGGGCCTACAACAATGAGCAGTTCTTC. Its protein product is CASSLLGAYNNEQFF.

This clonotype came up many times. The rearrangement joins TRBV18 to TRBJ2-7; 9 nucleotides match TRBD2. Looked up from germline, CDR1 is KGHSH and CDR2 is LQKENI. This CDR3 region has 16 residues. The V and J ends lost 1 base and 5 bases, in that order; junction bases with no gene match: 9. CDR3 DNA sequence: TGTGCCAGCTCACCACGAGCGGGAGGAGTTATCGACGAGCAGTACTTC. It translates to CASSPRAGGVIDEQYF.

The chain carries TRBV7-9 and TRBJ1-1; D is uncertain. Trimming cost V 2 bases and J 6 bases, with 13 bases left between them. Germline V gene sequence: CDR1 SEHNR, CDR2 FQNEAQ (reference sequence). The length of the CDR3 is 14 residues. CDR3 residues: CASSLSRNLAEAFF. The DNA of the CDR3 is TGTGCCAGCAGCTTAAGTCGGAATTTGGCTGAAGCTTTCTTT.

The rearrangement links TRBV6-1 to TRBJ2-7; 7 bases map to TRBD1. The CDR3 runs 13 residues. J gave up 3 bases and V 6 bases, and 5 bases lay outside the gene matches. Germline CDR1 and CDR2: MNHNS and SASEGT. CDR3 nucleotides: TGTGCCAGCAGCGCAGACAGGGACTACGAGCAGTACTTC. Amino acid sequence: CASSADRDYEQYF.

This clonotype came up a few times. V and J are TRBV6-6 and TRBJ2-5; tentatively, D is TRBD2 (6 bases). The germline V and J ends were trimmed by 4 bases and 4 bases, with 13 bases remaining between them. The CDR3 totals 14 residues. Per germline, CDR1 MNHNY and CDR2 SVGAGI (reference sequence). CDR3 residues: CASSSPAGRETQYF. DNA of the CDR3: TGTGCCAGCAGTTCCCCGGCGGGACGAGAGACCCAGTACTTC.